This TCR beta chain originates from a study of CD8+CD57+ T cells in acquired aplastic anemia. Study as a whole: Sorted CD4+ plus CD8+ cells gave DNA averaging roughly 3.2 ug.

Genomic DNA templated the TCR beta VDJ and CDR3 profiling. TCRdb used MiXCR to reprocess the reads, holding one entry per CDR3 protein. This repertoire shows 200,000 or so distinct CDR3 sequences, approximately 50% found once; its top ten account for approximately 9.7%. The study's findings and limits: The number of CD8+ CDR3 sequences shared by patients and controls was roughly 30.

Germline CDR1 is SNHLY and CDR2 is FYNNEI. V lost 3 bases, J lost 9 bases, and 3 bases lay in between. The CDR3 has 11 amino acids. Only patients with CD8+CD57+ cell expansion on flow cytometry were chosen for sequencing. Each of the patients presented with severe acquired aplastic anemia. This clonotype turned up a few times. No antigen is known for it. This chain links TRBV2 with TRBJ1-6; D is unclear. This sequence originates from a human donor with aplastic anemia. The specimen was sorted CD4+, CD8+, or CD8+CD57+ T cells (not recorded which) from PBMCs. The CDR3 spells CASSDVSPLHF. CDR3 DNA: TGTGCCAGCAGTGACGTTTCACCCCTCCACTTT.